These 4 T cell receptor beta chains came from one sample sequenced in a study of cytomegalovirus exposure and HLA in healthy donors. PCR amplification relied on 60 Vbeta primers (plus 13 Jbeta primers). TCRdb keeps only in-frame clones here, not all; method: immunoSEQ multiplex PCR. The sample records about 230,000 clones, more than 60% being singletons. The sequenced sample consisted of PBMCs. The origin of the receptors is a woman in her sixties or seventies in good health and CMV-seropositive.

This clone was seen once. The chain carries TRBV5-4 and TRBJ1-3, with 8 bases fitting TRBD1. From germline, CDR1 is SGHNT and CDR2 YYREEE (reference sequence). V lost 5 bases to trimming and J lost 4 bases; unmatched junction nucleotides: 8. CDR3 size: 15 residues. CDR3 DNA sequence: TGTGCCAGCAGTCCTACAGGGGGTACCGGAAACACCATATATTTT. Its protein product is CASSPTGGTGNTIYF.

This clone was counted a few times. The chain uses TRBV12-5 and TRBJ2-1; D is ambiguous. Germline V gene data show CDR1 as LGHNT and CDR2 as FRNRAP. The germline V and J ends were trimmed by 2 bases and 3 bases, with 5 bases remaining between them. The CDR3 sequence is 13 residues long. In nucleotides, the CDR3 is TGTGCTAGTGGTTTGAGACTCTACAATGAGCAGTTCTTC. It yields the protein CASGLRLYNEQFF.

This chain joins TRBV30 and TRBJ1-1; D unclear. This CDR3 comprises 14 residues. V lost 3 bases and J lost 10, with 21 bases in between. Looked up from germline, CDR1 is GTSNPN and CDR2 is SVGIG (reference sequence). CDR3 coding DNA: TGTGCCTGGAGCGCCTTCGGCCCCCATAGCGGAGCTTTCTTT. It yields the protein CAWSAFGPHSGAFF.

V usage is TRBV19 and J usage is TRBJ2-7; 9 bases match TRBD2. Losses at the gene ends were 5 bases for V and 2 bases for J; bases not matched to a gene: 1. The length of the CDR3 is 13 residues. Germline-derived CDR1 and CDR2 are LNHDA and SQIVND (reference sequence). The CDR3 DNA reads TGTGCCAGTAGTTCTAGCGGGACCTACGAGCAGTACTTC. Its protein product is CASSSSGTYEQYF.